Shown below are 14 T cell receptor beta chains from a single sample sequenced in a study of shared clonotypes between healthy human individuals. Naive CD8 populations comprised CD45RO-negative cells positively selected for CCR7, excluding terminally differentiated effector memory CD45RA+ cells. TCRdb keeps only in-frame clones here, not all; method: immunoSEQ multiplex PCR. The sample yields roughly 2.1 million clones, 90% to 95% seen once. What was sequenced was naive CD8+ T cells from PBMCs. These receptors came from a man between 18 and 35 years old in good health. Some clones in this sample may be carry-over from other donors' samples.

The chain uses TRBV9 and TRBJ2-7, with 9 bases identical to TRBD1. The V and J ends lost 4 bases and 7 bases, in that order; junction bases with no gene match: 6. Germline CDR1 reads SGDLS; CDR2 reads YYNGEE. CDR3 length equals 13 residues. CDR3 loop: CASSLGQGSEQYF. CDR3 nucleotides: TGTGCCAGCAGCCTCGGACAGGGGTCGGAGCAGTACTTC.

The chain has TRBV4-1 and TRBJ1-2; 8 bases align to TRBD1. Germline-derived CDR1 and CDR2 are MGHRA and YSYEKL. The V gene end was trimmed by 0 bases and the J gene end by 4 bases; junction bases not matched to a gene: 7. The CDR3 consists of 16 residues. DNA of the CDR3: TGCGCCAGCAGCCAAGATCAGGCAGGGGGCCTCTATGGCTACACCTTC. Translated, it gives CASSQDQAGGLYGYTF.

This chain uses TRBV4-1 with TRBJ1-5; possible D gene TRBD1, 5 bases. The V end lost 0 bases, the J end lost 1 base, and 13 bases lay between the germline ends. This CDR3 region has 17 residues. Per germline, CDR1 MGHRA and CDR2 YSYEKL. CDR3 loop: CASSQDSGGWSNQPQHF. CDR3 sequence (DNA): TGCGCCAGCAGCCAAGATAGTGGGGGATGGAGCAATCAGCCCCAGCATTTT.

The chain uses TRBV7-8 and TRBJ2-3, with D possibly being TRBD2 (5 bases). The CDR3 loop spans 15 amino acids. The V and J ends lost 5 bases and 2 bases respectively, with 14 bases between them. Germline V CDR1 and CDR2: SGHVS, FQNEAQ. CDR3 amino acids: CASSQTSGTTDTQYF. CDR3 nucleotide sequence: TGTGCCAGCAGCCAGACGAGCGGAACCACAGATACGCAGTATTTT.

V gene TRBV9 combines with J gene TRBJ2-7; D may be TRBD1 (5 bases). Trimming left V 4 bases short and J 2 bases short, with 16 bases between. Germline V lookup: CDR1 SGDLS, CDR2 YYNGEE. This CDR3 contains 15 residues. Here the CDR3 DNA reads TGTGCCAGCAGCCCAACAGGCAGGAGCCCCTACGAGCAGTACTTC. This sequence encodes CASSPTGRSPYEQYF.

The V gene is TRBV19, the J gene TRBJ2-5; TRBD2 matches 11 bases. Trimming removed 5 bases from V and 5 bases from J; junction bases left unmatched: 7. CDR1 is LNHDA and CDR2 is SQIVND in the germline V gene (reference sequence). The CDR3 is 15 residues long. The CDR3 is CASSFSGRAGETQYF. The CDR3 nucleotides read TGTGCCAGTAGTTTTAGCGGGAGGGCTGGGGAGACCCAGTACTTC.

CDR3 coding DNA: TGTGCCAGCCCGACAGGACTTCGGGCCCTCCGTGGAAACACCATATATTTT. It encodes CASPTGLRALRGNTIYF. V gene TRBV2 combines with J gene TRBJ1-3; D perhaps matches TRBD1 (6 bases). V lost 8 bases and J 3 bases, leaving 23 bases between the germline ends. CDR1 is SNHLY, CDR2 FYNNEI, per germline. The CDR3 is 17 residues long. Supplemented by reference TRBV2 and TRBJ1-3, the full variable domain reads EPEVTQTPSHQVTQMGQEVILRCVPISNHLYFYWYRQILGQKVEFLVSFYNNEISEKSEIFDDQFSVERPDGSNFTLKIRSTKLEDSAMYFCASPTGLRALRGNTIYFGEGSWLTVV.

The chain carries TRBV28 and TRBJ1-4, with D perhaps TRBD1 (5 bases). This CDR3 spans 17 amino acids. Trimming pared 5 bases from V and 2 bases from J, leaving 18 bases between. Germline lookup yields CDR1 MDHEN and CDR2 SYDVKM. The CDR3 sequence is CASSGGRTLSTNEKLFF. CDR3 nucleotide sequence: TGTGCCAGCAGTGGGGGGAGAACGTTGAGCACTAATGAAAAACTGTTTTTT.

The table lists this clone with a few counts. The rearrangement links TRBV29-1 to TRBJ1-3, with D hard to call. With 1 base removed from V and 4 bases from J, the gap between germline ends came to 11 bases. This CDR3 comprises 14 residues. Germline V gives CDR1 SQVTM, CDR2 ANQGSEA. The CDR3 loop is CSVEVSTVGNTIYF. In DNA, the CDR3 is TGCAGCGTTGAAGTGTCAACAGTCGGAAACACCATATATTTT.

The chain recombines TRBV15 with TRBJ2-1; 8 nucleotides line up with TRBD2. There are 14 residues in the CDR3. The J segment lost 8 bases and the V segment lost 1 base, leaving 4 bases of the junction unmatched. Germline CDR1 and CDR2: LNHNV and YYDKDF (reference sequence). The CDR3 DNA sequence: TGTGCCACCAGCAGAGTTTCCGGGAGGGATGAGCAGTTCTTC. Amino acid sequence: CATSRVSGRDEQFF.

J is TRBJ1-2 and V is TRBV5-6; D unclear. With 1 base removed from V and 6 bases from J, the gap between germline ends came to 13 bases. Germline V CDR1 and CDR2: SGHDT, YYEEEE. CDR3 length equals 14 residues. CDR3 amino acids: CASSLTTSSNGYTF. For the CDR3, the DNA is TGTGCCAGCAGCTTGACTACGTCTTCGAATGGCTACACCTTC.

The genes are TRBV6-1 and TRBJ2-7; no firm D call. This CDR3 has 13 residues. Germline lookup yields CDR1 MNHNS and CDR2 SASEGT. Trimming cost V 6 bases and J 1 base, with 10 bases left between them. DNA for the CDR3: TGTGCCAGCAGGTCTCCGGATTCCTACGAGCAGTACTTC. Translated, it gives CASRSPDSYEQYF.

CDR3 nucleotide sequence: TGTGCCAGCTTGGGAAGGCCAGGGGCCCTCCAAGAGACCCAGTACTTC. Residues: CASLGRPGALQETQYF. The chain combines TRBV7-2 with TRBJ2-5; possibly TRBD1 for D (6 bases). Per germline, CDR1 SGHTA and CDR2 FQGNSA. This CDR3 region has 16 residues. Trimming stripped 8 bases from V and 1 base from J, with 20 bases between.

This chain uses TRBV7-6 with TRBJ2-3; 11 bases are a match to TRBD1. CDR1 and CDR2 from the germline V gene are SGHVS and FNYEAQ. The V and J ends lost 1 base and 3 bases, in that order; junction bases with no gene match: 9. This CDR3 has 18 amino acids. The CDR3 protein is CASSLGPPGQGGTDTQYF. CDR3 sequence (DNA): TGTGCCAGCAGCTTAGGGCCTCCGGGACAGGGGGGAACAGATACGCAGTATTTT.